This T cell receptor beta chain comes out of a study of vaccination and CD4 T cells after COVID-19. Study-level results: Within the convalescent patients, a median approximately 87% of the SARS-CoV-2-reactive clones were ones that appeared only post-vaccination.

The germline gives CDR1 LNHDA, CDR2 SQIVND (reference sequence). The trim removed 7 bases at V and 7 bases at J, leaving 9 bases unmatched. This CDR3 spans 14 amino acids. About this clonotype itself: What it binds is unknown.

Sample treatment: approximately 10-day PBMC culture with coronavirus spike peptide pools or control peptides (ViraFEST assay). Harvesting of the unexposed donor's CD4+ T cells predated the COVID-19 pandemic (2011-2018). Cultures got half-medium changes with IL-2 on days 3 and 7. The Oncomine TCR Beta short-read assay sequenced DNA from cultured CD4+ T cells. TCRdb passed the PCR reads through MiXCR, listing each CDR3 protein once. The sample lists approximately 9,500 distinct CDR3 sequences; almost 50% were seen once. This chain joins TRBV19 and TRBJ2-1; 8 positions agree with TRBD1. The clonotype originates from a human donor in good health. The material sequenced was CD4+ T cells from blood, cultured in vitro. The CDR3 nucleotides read TGTGCCAGTATAAGTCGACAGGGGCGGAATGAGCAGTTCTTC. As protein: CASISRQGRNEQFF.